Below are 6 T cell receptor beta chains sequenced from a single sample in a study of radiotherapy plus CTLA-4 blockade in lung cancer. Profiled with immunoSEQ multiplex PCR; TCRdb holds only in-frame clones, not every one. The table has fewer than 55,000 clones, roughly 81% seen once. This specimen consisted of peripheral blood, obtained from a patient treated with radiotherapy plus ipilimumab. The receptors here all came from a human donor with non-small cell lung cancer whose response to radiotherapy plus ipilimumab could not be evaluated.

The chain is built from TRBV5-8 and TRBJ1-2; possible D gene TRBD1, 6 bases. Trimming shortened V by 4 bases and J by 2 bases, and 12 bases separated the two germline ends. The germline gives CDR1 SGHTS, CDR2 YDEGEE. The CDR3 contains 14 residues. CDR3 amino acids: CASSLGGQNYGYTF. CDR3 coding DNA: TGTGCCAGCAGCCTGGGAGGACAGAACTATGGCTACACCTTC.

The J gene is TRBJ2-1, the V gene TRBV29-1; 10 bases map to TRBD2. The CDR3 totals 14 residues. The J segment lost 6 bases and the V segment lost 3 bases, leaving 5 bases of the junction unmatched. CDR1 is SQVTM, CDR2 ANQGSEA, per germline. The CDR3 sequence is CSVEGLARPNEQFF. CDR3 nucleotides: TGCAGCGTTGAGGGACTAGCGCGCCCCAATGAGCAGTTCTTC.

The chain couples TRBV4-1 to TRBJ2-3; D remains unclear. The CDR3 length is 16 residues. Germline-derived CDR1 and CDR2 are MGHRA and YSYEKL. Trimming removed 0 bases at V and 2 bases at J, with 12 bases between. The CDR3 DNA sequence: TGCGCCAGCAGCCAAGATCGAGGTGGGTTCACAGATACGCAGTATTTT. Translation: CASSQDRGGFTDTQYF.

This rearrangement joins TRBV6-6 to TRBJ1-1; D remains unclear. V was clipped by 2 bases and J by 0 bases, with 10 bases between them. This CDR3 contains 15 residues. Germline values: CDR1 MNHNY, CDR2 SVGAGI (reference sequence). DNA of the CDR3: TGTGCCAGCAGTTACCATGAGGTATTGAACACTGAAGCTTTCTTT. Translating gives CASSYHEVLNTEAFF.

This chain links TRBV5-4 with TRBJ2-7; 11 bases fit TRBD2. This CDR3 contains 15 residues. Losses at the gene ends were 1 base for V and 7 bases for J; bases not matched to a gene: 7. Germline CDR1 and CDR2: SGHNT and YYREEE (reference sequence). The CDR3 here is CASSLSASGRREQYF. As DNA, the CDR3 is TGTGCCAGCAGCTTGTCGGCTAGCGGGAGGCGAGAGCAGTACTTC.

This clone was counted a single time. The CDR3 sequence: CSVDPYNEQFF. Here the CDR3 DNA reads TGCAGCGTTGACCCATACAATGAGCAGTTCTTC. This rearrangement joins TRBV29-1 to TRBJ2-1; D gene unclear. The CDR3 loop spans 11 amino acids. V gave up 3 bases and J gave up 4 bases, with 4 bases separating them. Germline assignment: CDR1 SQVTM and CDR2 ANQGSEA.